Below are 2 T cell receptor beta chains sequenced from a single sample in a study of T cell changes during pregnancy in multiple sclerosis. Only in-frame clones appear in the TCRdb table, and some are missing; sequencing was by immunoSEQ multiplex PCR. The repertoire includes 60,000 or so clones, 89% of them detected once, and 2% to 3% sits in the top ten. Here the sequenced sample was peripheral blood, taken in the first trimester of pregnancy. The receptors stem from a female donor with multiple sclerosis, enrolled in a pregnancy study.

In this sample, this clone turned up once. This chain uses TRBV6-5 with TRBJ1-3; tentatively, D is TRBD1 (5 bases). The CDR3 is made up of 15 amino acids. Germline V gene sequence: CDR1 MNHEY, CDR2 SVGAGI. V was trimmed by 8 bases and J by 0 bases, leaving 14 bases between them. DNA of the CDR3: TGTGCCAGCGGGGAGGGGACCCACTCTGGAAACACCATATATTTT. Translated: CASGEGTHSGNTIYF.

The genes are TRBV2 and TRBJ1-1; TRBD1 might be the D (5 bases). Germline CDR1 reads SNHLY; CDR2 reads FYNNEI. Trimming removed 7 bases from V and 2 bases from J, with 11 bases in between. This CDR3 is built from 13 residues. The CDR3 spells CASTQGTNTEAFF. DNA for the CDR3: TGTGCCAGCACCCAGGGCACTAACACTGAAGCTTTCTTT.